This passage covers 29 T cell receptor beta chains from one sample sequenced in a study of technical replicates of blood from a handful of donors. Clones were sequenced by immunoSEQ multiplex PCR, and TCRdb holds only the in-frame ones, with some missing. The table includes about 97,000 clones, approximately 96% detected once. Sequenced material: T cells isolated from PBMCs. Every receptor here comes from a human donor in good health.

The CDR3 loop reads CASSLDGVQETQYF. For the CDR3, the DNA is TGCGCCAGCAGCTTGGACGGGGTCCAAGAGACCCAGTACTTC. The V call is TRBV5-1, the J call TRBJ2-5, with TRBD2 as a possible D gene (5 bases). The CDR3 is 14 amino acids. From germline, CDR1 is SGHRS and CDR2 YFSETQ. Trimming removed 0 bases at V and 1 base at J, with 7 bases between.

The chain is built from TRBV21-1 and TRBJ2-1; the table gives TRBD2 as D, unverified against the DNA. TRBV21-1 is a pseudogene. The length of the CDR3 is 22 residues. For the CDR3, the DNA is TGTGCCAGCAGCAATGAAGCAGGAATAGGACTAGCGGGAGGGCCGAGGATTCTTGAGCAGTTCTTC. Its translation is CASSNEAGIGLAGGPRILEQFF.

The rearrangement uses TRBV6-6 and TRBJ1-1, with D uncertain. The CDR3 has 12 residues. The germline CDR1 and CDR2 sequences are MNHNY and SVGAGI (reference sequence). Trimming cost V 8 bases and J 1 base, with 8 bases left between them. The CDR3 region has the DNA TGTGCCAGCTGGGGAGGGAACACTGAAGCTTTCTTT. It encodes CASWGGNTEAFF.

The chain is built from TRBV6-1 and TRBJ2-1, with TRBD2 matching over 10 bases. The CDR3 consists of 14 residues. Germline lookup yields CDR1 MNHNS and CDR2 SASEGT. Trimming cost V 7 bases and J 4 bases; bases outside gene matches: 4. The CDR3 region is CASNPSGRYNEQFF. The CDR3 nucleotides are TGTGCCAGCAATCCTAGCGGGAGATACAATGAGCAGTTCTTC.

The chain is built from TRBV9 and TRBJ1-2, with TRBD1 as a possible D gene (5 bases). Germline assignment: CDR1 SGDLS and CDR2 YYNGEE. Trimming removed 8 bases at V and 6 bases at J, with 11 bases between. CDR3 length: 11 residues. The CDR3 loop is CASGGVHGYTF. The CDR3 region has the DNA TGTGCCAGTGGAGGGGTTCATGGCTACACCTTC.

The gene calls are TRBV7-2 and TRBJ1-2; perhaps TRBD1 as D (6 bases). The CDR3 contains 16 residues. The V and J ends lost 5 bases and 4 bases respectively, with 20 bases between them. Germline values: CDR1 SGHTA, CDR2 FQGNSA. CDR3 in amino acids: CASSPLTTGHFYGYTF. In nucleotides, the CDR3 is TGTGCCAGCAGCCCGCTTACTACGGGACATTTCTATGGCTACACCTTC.

Written as DNA, the CDR3 is TGTGCCAGCAGTTACTCATGGGAGACCTCCTACGAGCAGTACTTC. Its translation: CASSYSWETSYEQYF. The chain is built from TRBV6-6 and TRBJ2-7, with D perhaps matching TRBD2 (5 bases). V was clipped by 0 bases and J by 0 bases, with 9 bases between them. From germline, CDR1 is MNHNY and CDR2 SVGAGI (reference sequence). The length of the CDR3 is 15 residues.

V gene TRBV4-2 combines with J gene TRBJ2-7; TRBD1 might be the D (6 bases). Trimming took off 2 bases at V and 7 bases at J, with 12 bases between the two ends. Germline V gives CDR1 LGHNA, CDR2 YNFKEQ. The CDR3 is 13 amino acids. The CDR3: CASSQRTGNEQYF. CDR3 nucleotides: TGTGCCAGCAGCCAACGTACAGGGAATGAGCAGTACTTC.

The chain uses TRBV2 and TRBJ1-2; D not certain. CDR1 is SNHLY, CDR2 FYNNEI, per germline. Trimming cost V 5 bases and J 7 bases, with 11 bases left between them. The CDR3 covers 12 residues. CDR3 coding DNA: TGTGCCAGCAGTCGGGGATCTTCTGGCTACACCTTC. Its translation is CASSRGSSGYTF.

About this clone itself: The identical CDR3 is also encoded by other nucleotide sequences in the sample. The chain couples TRBV7-2 to TRBJ2-5, with D unclear. The CDR3 runs 11 residues. Trimming stripped 3 bases from V and 5 bases from J, with 4 bases between. CDR1 is SGHTA, CDR2 FQGNSA, per germline. The CDR3 loop is CASSFSETQYF. The CDR3 nucleotides are TGTGCCAGCAGCTTTTCGGAGACCCAGTACTTC.

The CDR3 loop is CASSWEPSREQYF. The CDR3 DNA is TGTGCCAGCAGTTGGGAGCCTTCGCGGGAGCAGTACTTC. The chain uses TRBV6-5 and TRBJ2-7; perhaps TRBD2 as D (5 bases). The V and J ends lost 4 bases and 7 bases respectively, with 14 bases between them. Germline CDR1 is MNHEY and CDR2 is SVGAGI. The CDR3 is 13 residues long.

This chain connects TRBV5-1 to TRBJ2-2, with D uncertain. V gave up 0 bases and J gave up 6 bases, with 9 bases separating them. Germline V gives CDR1 SGHRS, CDR2 YFSETQ. The CDR3 contains 14 residues. Written as DNA, the CDR3 is TGCGCCAGCAGCTTGGATCCTAATTCCGGGGAGCTGTTTTTT. This codes for CASSLDPNSGELFF.

The genes are TRBV7-9 and TRBJ2-7; 7 positions agree with TRBD2. From germline, CDR1 is SEHNR and CDR2 FQNEAQ (reference sequence). The CDR3 spans 18 residues. V shed 8 bases, J shed 2 bases, and the junction held 21 bases outside the gene matches. CDR3 region: CASSPPVGRDRITYEQYF. DNA for the CDR3: TGTGCCAGCTCCCCCCCGGTAGGGAGGGACCGAATAACCTACGAGCAGTACTTC.

This sequence joins TRBV27 and TRBJ2-6; D uncertain. This CDR3 region has 15 residues. V was trimmed by 5 bases and J by 0 bases, leaving 8 bases between them. Germline CDR1 MNHEY, CDR2 SMNVEV (reference sequence). The CDR3 DNA is TGTGCCAGCAGTCTAGTATACTCTGGGGCCAACGTCCTGACTTTC. It specifies CASSLVYSGANVLTF. The full variable domain, its missing parts supplied by reference TRBV27 and TRBJ2-6, is EAQVTQNPRYLITVTGKKLTVTCSQNMNHEYMSWYRQDPGLGLRQIYYSMNVEVTDKGDVPEGYKVSRKEKRNFPLILESPSPNQTSLYFCASSLVYSGANVLTFGAGSRLTVL.

V is TRBV11-2 and J is TRBJ2-5; a possible D gene is TRBD2 (5 bases). Trimming took off 4 bases at V and 6 bases at J, with 18 bases between the two ends. Germline loops: CDR1 SGHAT, CDR2 FQNNGV. This CDR3 comprises 15 residues. CDR3 nucleotides: TGTGCCAGCAGCTCCTATCGGGATAGGGAAAAGACCCAGTACTTC. It codes for CASSSYRDREKTQYF.

The chain joins TRBV9 to TRBJ2-7; 7 nucleotides match TRBD2. There are 14 residues in the CDR3. The germline V gene has CDR1 SGDLS and CDR2 YYNGEE. V gave up 0 bases and J gave up 3 bases; unmatched junction bases: 3. The CDR3 nucleotides read TGTGCCAGCAGCGTAGGGGAGGGATACTACGAGCAGTACTTC. This encodes CASSVGEGYYEQYF.

This chain connects TRBV15 to TRBJ2-3; TRBD2 might be the D (5 bases). Germline V gene data show CDR1 as LNHNV and CDR2 as YYDKDF (reference sequence). V was shortened by 6 bases and J by 2 bases, with 12 bases between the two germline ends. The CDR3 length is 14 residues. In nucleotides, the CDR3 is TGTGCCACCAGGTTAGCGTATAACACAGATACGCAGTATTTT. It yields the protein CATRLAYNTDTQYF.

The genes are TRBV7-2 and TRBJ1-5, with 10 positions matching TRBD1. Germline loops: CDR1 SGHTA, CDR2 FQGNSA. The V and J ends lost 4 bases and 6 bases, in that order; junction bases with no gene match: 6. This CDR3 region has 15 residues. The CDR3 DNA sequence: TGTGCCAGCAGCTGGACAGGGGGGACGGGTCAGCCCCAGCATTTT. This sequence encodes CASSWTGGTGQPQHF.

The genes are TRBV2 and TRBJ2-7; D is perhaps TRBD2 (5 bases). Trimming took 6 bases from V and 3 from J, leaving 12 bases between them. The CDR3 covers 13 residues. CDR1 is SNHLY, CDR2 FYNNEI, per germline. The CDR3 sequence: CASSRDSIYEQYF. The CDR3 DNA follows: TGTGCCAGCAGCCGGGATTCTATCTACGAGCAGTACTTC.

V is TRBV2 and J is TRBJ2-1; D is unclear. Germline loops: CDR1 SNHLY, CDR2 FYNNEI. CDR3 length: 12 residues. The V end was cut by 6 bases, the J end by 4 bases, with 7 bases between. The CDR3: CASRRHYNEQFF. DNA for the CDR3: TGTGCCAGCAGGAGACATTACAATGAGCAGTTCTTC.

The chain is built from TRBV9 and TRBJ1-2, with a weak D call TRBD1 (5 bases). CDR1 is SGDLS and CDR2 is YYNGEE in the germline V gene. The CDR3 loop spans 16 amino acids. V dropped 5 bases and J dropped 3 bases, with 20 bases sitting between them. CDR3 sequence: CASRRALGQGDYGYTF. The CDR3 DNA sequence: TGTGCCAGCAGGCGCGCCTTAGGACAAGGAGACTATGGCTACACCTTC.

In its sample, this clone was seen a few times. This sequence joins TRBV9 and TRBJ2-3, with D possibly being TRBD2 (5 bases). In germline, CDR1 is SGDLS, CDR2 YYNGEE. This CDR3 comprises 15 residues. V was shortened by 1 base and J by 3 bases, with 12 bases between the two germline ends. The CDR3 loop is CASSVWFGETDTQYF. In DNA, the CDR3 is TGTGCCAGCAGCGTATGGTTCGGGGAAACAGATACGCAGTATTTT.

The chain employs TRBV18 and TRBJ2-7; D perhaps matches TRBD2 (6 bases). Germline V lookup: CDR1 KGHSH, CDR2 LQKENI. This CDR3 contains 14 residues. The V gene lost 5 bases and the J gene lost 1 base, with 12 bases spanning the gap. The CDR3 loop reads CASSSSGLSYEQYF. Here the CDR3 DNA reads TGTGCCAGCTCATCTTCGGGACTTTCCTACGAGCAGTACTTC.

The genes are TRBV19 and TRBJ2-5; the D gene is possibly TRBD1 (6 bases). Germline-derived CDR1 and CDR2 are LNHDA and SQIVND (reference sequence). The CDR3 consists of 15 residues. The V end was cut by 3 bases, the J end by 1 base, with 12 bases between. CDR3 sequence reads: CASSIRGQTQETQYF. The CDR3 DNA reads as TGTGCCAGTAGTATTAGAGGACAGACCCAAGAGACCCAGTACTTC.

The chain recombines TRBV21-1 with TRBJ2-7; TRBD1, the table's D call, lacks a check against the DNA. TRBV21-1 has pseudogene status. The CDR3 spans 13 residues. The CDR3 DNA follows: TGTGCCAGCAGCATTCGGACAATGGTCGAGCAGTACTTC. Translating gives CASSIRTMVEQYF.

This sequence joins TRBV5-6 and TRBJ2-2, with a possible D match to TRBD2 (5 bases). Germline CDR1 and CDR2: SGHDT and YYEEEE. The V and J ends lost 0 bases and 6 bases respectively, with 9 bases between them. The CDR3 length is 14 residues. CDR3 residues: CASSLVSGAGELFF. The CDR3 DNA sequence: TGTGCCAGCAGCTTGGTTTCCGGGGCCGGGGAGCTGTTTTTT.

The gene calls are TRBV7-3 and TRBJ2-1, with D perhaps TRBD1 (5 bases). The CDR3 spans 15 residues. V lost 2 bases and J lost 5, with 13 bases in between. Germline CDR1 is SGHTA and CDR2 is FQGTGA. The CDR3 is CASSLGGRGNNEQFF. CDR3 coding DNA: TGTGCCAGCAGCTTAGGTGGAAGGGGTAACAATGAGCAGTTCTTC.

This chain joins TRBV15 and TRBJ2-3, with TRBD2 matching over 9 bases. CDR3 length: 17 amino acids. The J segment lost 2 bases and the V segment lost 0 bases, leaving 6 bases of the junction unmatched. The germline V gene has CDR1 LNHNV and CDR2 YYDKDF (reference sequence). DNA of the CDR3: TGTGCCACCAGCAGAGATTTTGCGGGAGGGGACACAGATACGCAGTATTTT. Amino acids: CATSRDFAGGDTDTQYF.

The chain uses TRBV21-1 and TRBJ2-1; the table's TRBD2 call for D was not verified on the DNA. TRBV21-1 is a known pseudogene. The CDR3 contains 16 residues. The CDR3 DNA reads as TGTGCCAGCACTCGACCTCCCCAGCGGGAGATTAATGAGCAGTTCTTC. Translation: CASTRPPQREINEQFF.